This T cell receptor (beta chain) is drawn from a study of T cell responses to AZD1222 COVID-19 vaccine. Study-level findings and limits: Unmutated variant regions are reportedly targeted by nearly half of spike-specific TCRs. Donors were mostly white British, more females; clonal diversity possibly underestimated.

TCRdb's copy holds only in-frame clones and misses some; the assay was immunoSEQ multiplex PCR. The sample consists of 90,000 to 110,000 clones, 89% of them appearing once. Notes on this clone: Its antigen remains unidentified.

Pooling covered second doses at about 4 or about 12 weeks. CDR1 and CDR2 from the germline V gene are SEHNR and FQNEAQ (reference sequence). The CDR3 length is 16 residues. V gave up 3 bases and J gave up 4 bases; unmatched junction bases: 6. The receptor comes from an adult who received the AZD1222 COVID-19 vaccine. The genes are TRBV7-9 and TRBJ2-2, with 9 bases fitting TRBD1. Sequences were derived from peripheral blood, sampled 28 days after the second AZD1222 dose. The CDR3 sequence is CASSFVGTGPTGELFF. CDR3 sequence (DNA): TGTGCCAGCAGCTTCGTAGGGACAGGGCCCACCGGGGAGCTGTTTTTT.